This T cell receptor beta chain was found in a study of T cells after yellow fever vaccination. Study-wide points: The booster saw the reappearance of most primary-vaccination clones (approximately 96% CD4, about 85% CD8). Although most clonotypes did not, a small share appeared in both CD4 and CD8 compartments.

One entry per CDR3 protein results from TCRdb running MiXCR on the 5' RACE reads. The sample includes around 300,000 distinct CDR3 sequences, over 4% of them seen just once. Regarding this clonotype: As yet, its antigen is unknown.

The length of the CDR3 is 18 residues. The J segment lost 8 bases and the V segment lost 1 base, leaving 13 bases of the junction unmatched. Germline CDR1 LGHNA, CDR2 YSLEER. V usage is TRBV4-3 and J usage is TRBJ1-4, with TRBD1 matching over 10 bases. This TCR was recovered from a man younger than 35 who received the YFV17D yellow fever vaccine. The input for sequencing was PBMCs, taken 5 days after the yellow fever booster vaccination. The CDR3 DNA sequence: TGCGCCAGCAGCCAAGTTGGGACAGGGGTCCCAATAGGGGAAAAACTGTTTTTT. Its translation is CASSQVGTGVPIGEKLFF.